A selection of T cell receptor beta chains follows, all from one sample in a study of technical replicates of blood from several donors. This table comes from immunoSEQ multiplex PCR, and its TCRdb copy is limited to in-frame clones, with some not included. The table has 65,000 to 95,000 clones, around 97% seen once. The sequenced sample was T cells isolated from PBMCs. Receptors originate from a human donor in good health. CDR3s include the opening cysteine and the closing phenylalanine or tryptophan. The D gene is left open where the match is weak. Expanded clones get a size class; other rows say once, few or many, or leave the size out.

TRBJ2-7,-,once,TRBV13,CASTGQGNEQYF,TGTGCCAGCACGGGCCAGGGGAACGAGCAGTACTTC
TRBJ2-7,-,once,TRBV28,CASSPGQGREQYF,TGTGCCAGCAGTCCAGGGCAGGGGCGCGAGCAGTACTTC
TRBJ1-6,-,-,TRBV7-2,CASSLRGGPNSPLHF,TGTGCCAGCAGCCTCCGGGGAGGTCCCAATTCACCCCTCCACTTT
TRBJ1-6,TRBD1,-,TRBV30,CAYSTGDASPLHF,TGTGCCTACTCAACAGGGGACGCTTCACCCCTCCACTTT
TRBJ2-1,TRBD1,-,TRBV6-1,CASNGQGFDEQFF,TGTGCCAGCAACGGACAGGGCTTCGATGAGCAGTTCTTC
TRBJ1-1,TRBD1,-,TRBV10-3,CAISEGQGTTEAFF,TGTGCCATCAGTGAGGGACAGGGGACCACTGAAGCTTTCTTT
TRBJ2-5,TRBD1,-,TRBV28,CASSLGQASQETQYF,TGTGCCAGCAGTTTAGGACAGGCCAGCCAAGAGACCCAGTACTTC
TRBJ1-1,-,-,TRBV30,CAWSVLGLNQAVAFF,TGTGCCTGGAGTGTATTAGGTCTAAACCAAGCGGTCGCTTTCTTT
TRBJ2-3,-,-,TRBV4-1,CASSQGAFLRTDTQYF,TGCGCCAGCAGCCAAGGAGCTTTTTTACGTACTGATACGCAGTATTTT
TRBJ1-6,-,-,TRBV6-1,CASSEASNSPLHF,TGTGCCAGCAGTGAAGCTAGTAATTCACCCCTCCACTTT
TRBJ1-1,-,once,TRBV18,CASSPVNMNTEAFF,TGTGCCAGCTCACCGGTTAACATGAACACTGAAGCTTTCTTT
TRBJ1-4,TRBD1,-,TRBV10-1,CASSERTGVSTNEKLFF,TGCGCCAGCAGTGAGAGGACAGGGGTATCAACTAATGAAAAACTGTTTTTT
TRBJ1-4,TRBD1,-,TRBV4-1,CASSPTGVAANEKLFF,TGCGCCAGCAGCCCGACAGGGGTGGCAGCTAATGAAAAACTGTTTTTT
TRBJ1-3,-,-,TRBV2,CASSGNPGGNTIYF,TGTGCCAGCAGTGGGAATCCGGGGGGAAACACCATATATTTT
TRBJ2-5,-,-,TRBV7-9,CASSQRIRTEETQYF,TGTGCCAGCAGCCAGAGGATCAGGACAGAAGAGACCCAGTACTTC
TRBJ1-1,-,once,TRBV7-9,CASSLGSPGGTEAFF,TGTGCCAGCAGCTTAGGTTCCCCCGGGGGCACTGAAGCTTTCTTT
TRBJ2-5,-,-,TRBV7-6,CASSLRGAGETQYF,TGTGCCAGCAGCTTACGTGGGGCCGGAGAGACCCAGTACTTC
TRBJ1-2,-,once,TRBV6-1,CASTVGRGNYGYTF,TGTGCCAGTACTGTTGGCCGAGGAAACTATGGCTACACCTTC
TRBJ1-1,-,-,TRBV14,CASSPLAGGTEAFF,TGTGCCAGCAGCCCTCTTGCGGGGGGAACTGAAGCTTTCTTT
TRBJ2-5,TRBD1,-,TRBV11-3,CASSQQTGAQETQYF,TGTGCCAGCAGCCAGCAGACAGGGGCTCAAGAGACCCAGTACTTC
TRBJ1-2,-,-,TRBV13,CASSIGRNYGYTF,TGTGCCAGCAGCATCGGTCGAAACTATGGCTACACCTTC
TRBJ1-1,-,-,TRBV2,CASSEAWADEAFF,TGTGCCAGCAGTGAAGCGTGGGCAGATGAAGCTTTCTTT
TRBJ2-7,-,-,TRBV30,CAWSDQGGSYEQYF,TGTGCCTGGAGTGATCAGGGAGGATCCTACGAGCAGTACTTC
TRBJ2-2,-,-,TRBV5-5,CASSSPGRGPTGELFF,TGTGCCAGCAGCTCCCCGGGGCGGGGGCCCACCGGGGAGCTGTTTTTT
TRBJ2-7,TRBD2,-,TRBV5-1,CASSLAPAGGNEQYF,TGCGCCAGCAGCTTGGCGCCAGCGGGAGGGAACGAGCAGTACTTC
TRBJ1-5,TRBD1,-,TRBV6-5,CASSYSGQGNQPQHF,TGTGCCAGCAGTTACTCGGGACAGGGGAATCAGCCCCAGCATTTT
TRBJ2-1,TRBD2,-,TRBV29-1,CSVGEGVSGTSGINEQFF,TGCAGCGTTGGGGAAGGAGTGTCCGGGACTAGCGGTATCAATGAGCAGTTCTTC
TRBJ1-2,TRBD1,-,TRBV6-5,CASRTPGQGGHGYTF,TGTGCCAGCAGGACCCCGGGACAGGGTGGCCATGGCTACACCTTC
TRBJ1-4,TRBD1,-,TRBV5-3,CARSPTGGNEKLFF,TGTGCCAGAAGCCCGACAGGGGGAAATGAAAAACTGTTTTTT
TRBJ2-1,TRBD1,-,TRBV5-1,CASSLLSPGTGGHEQFF,TGCGCCAGCAGCTTACTTAGTCCCGGGACAGGGGGCCATGAGCAGTTCTTC
TRBJ2-5,TRBD1,-,TRBV27,CASSPDRGQETQYF,TGTGCCAGCAGCCCAGACAGGGGACAAGAGACCCAGTACTTC
TRBJ2-7,TRBD2,-,TRBV5-5,CASSLSSGPSYEQYF,TGTGCCAGCAGCTTGTCTAGCGGGCCATCCTACGAGCAGTACTTC
TRBJ2-7,TRBD2,-,TRBV4-1,CASSQGPSGPYEQYF,TGCGCCAGCAGCCAAGGTCCTAGCGGACCCTACGAGCAGTACTTC
TRBJ2-4,TRBD2,-,TRBV5-1,CASSLIASGAQQNIQYF,TGCGCCAGCAGCTTGATCGCTAGCGGGGCCCAGCAAAACATTCAGTACTTC
TRBJ1-6,-,-,TRBV2,CASRPLQGGRSHSPLHF,TGTGCCAGCAGGCCGCTACAGGGTGGTCGGTCTCATTCACCCCTCCACTTT
TRBJ2-2,-,-,TRBV21-1,CASSQGTGSTGELFF,TGTGCCAGCAGTCAAGGGACAGGGTCCACCGGGGAGCTGTTTTTT
TRBJ2-3,-,-,TRBV19,CASTLEGQPSTDTQYF,TGTGCCAGTACCCTGGAGGGACAGCCTAGCACAGATACGCAGTATTTT
TRBJ1-4,TRBD1,once,TRBV5-1,CASSRGTGGLAEKLFF,TGCGCCAGCAGCCGCGGGACAGGGGGCCTTGCCGAAAAACTGTTTTTT
TRBJ1-2,-,-,TRBV18,CASSPPSVSGDYGYTF,TGTGCCAGCTCACCACCTAGTGTATCAGGCGACTATGGCTACACCTTC
TRBJ2-3,TRBD2,-,TRBV9,CASSKYLAGVDPDTQYF,TGTGCCAGCAGCAAGTACCTAGCGGGAGTAGATCCAGATACGCAGTATTTT
TRBJ2-3,-,-,TRBV27,CATYLGRAGTDTQYF,TGTGCCACGTATCTTGGTCGAGCCGGCACAGATACGCAGTATTTT
TRBJ1-2,-,-,TRBV27,CASRGETNYGYTF,TGTGCCTCCCGGGGGGAAACTAACTATGGCTACACCTTC
TRBJ1-5,-,-,TRBV4-1,CASSLQRDQPQHF,TGCGCCAGCAGCCTTCAGCGAGATCAGCCCCAGCATTTT
TRBJ2-7,TRBD2,-,TRBV4-1,CASSQRLADNYEQYF,TGCGCCAGCAGCCAAAGACTAGCGGACAACTACGAGCAGTACTTC
TRBJ2-1,TRBD2,-,TRBV27,CASSLAGGLHNEQFF,TGTGCCAGCAGTTTAGCGGGGGGTTTGCACAATGAGCAGTTCTTC
TRBJ1-6,TRBD1,-,TRBV7-9,CASSLGGTGSSYNSPLHF,TGTGCCAGCAGCTTAGGTGGGACAGGAAGTTCATATAATTCACCCCTCCACTTT
TRBJ2-3,-,once,TRBV7-9,CASISTGGPPDTQYF,TGTGCCAGCATCTCGACAGGAGGACCCCCAGATACGCAGTATTTT
TRBJ2-2,-,-,TRBV2,CASSELQGAGELFF,TGTGCCAGCAGTGAACTACAGGGCGCCGGGGAGCTGTTTTTT
TRBJ1-5,-,-,TRBV27,CASSLSQDSLNQPQHF,TGTGCCAGCAGTTTATCGCAGGACAGTCTAAATCAGCCCCAGCATTTT
TRBJ2-7,-,-,TRBV10-3,CAISDGLAPYEQYF,TGTGCCATCAGTGACGGGCTAGCGCCCTACGAGCAGTACTTC
TRBJ2-5,-,-,TRBV5-1,CASSRTQDTQYF,TGCGCCAGCAGCCGGACACAAGATACCCAGTACTTC
TRBJ2-7,TRBD2,-,TRBV7-9,CASSPRLAGGSYEQYF,TGTGCCAGCAGCCCCCGACTAGCGGGAGGCTCCTACGAGCAGTACTTC
TRBJ2-1,TRBD2,once,TRBV6-1,CASSEPSGGHNEQFF,TGTGCCAGCAGTGAACCTAGCGGGGGTCACAATGAGCAGTTCTTC
TRBJ2-2,-,-,TRBV27,CASSPPGHGGGELFF,TGTGCCAGCAGCCCCCCGGGACATGGAGGCGGGGAGCTGTTTTTT